Sequencing of this T cell receptor beta chain was carried out in a study of OX40 agonist ivuxolimab in advanced cancers. Study-wide context: Eligibility rules accepted prior anti-PD-1, anti-PD-L1 or anti-CTLA-4 therapy, and over 30% had some.

Comment on this clone: Its cognate antigen is unknown.

Study-level results: Partly responding patients at 0.1-3.0 mg/kg showed some of the smallest clonal expansion. On average, CD8+ T cells showed a greater number of expanded clones than CD4+.

The method was immunoSEQ multiplex PCR; TCRdb's version includes in-frame clones alone and lacks a portion of them. The data show fewer than 65,000 clones, roughly 88% seen once. Germline V CDR1 and CDR2: SGHDT, YYEEEE. This CDR3 region has 17 residues. With V trimmed by 7 bases and J by 2 bases, 15 bases remained unmatched. The sample here was CD4+ or CD8+ T cells sorted from blood, taken in a trial of the OX40 agonist ivuxolimab. The chain joins TRBV5-6 to TRBJ2-7; the match to TRBD1 covers 10 bases. This sequence was found in an adult with an advanced solid tumor such as melanoma, head and neck, liver or kidney cancer. The CDR3 is CASVKTGGGKVTYEQYF. The DNA for the CDR3 is TGTGCCAGCGTAAAGACAGGGGGCGGGAAAGTAACCTACGAGCAGTACTTC. Full variable domain (missing parts from reference TRBV5-6 and TRBJ2-7): DAGVTQSPTHLIKTRGQQVTLRCSPKSGHDTVSWYQQALGQGPQFIFQYYEEEERQRGNFPDRFSGHQFPNYSSELNVNALLLGDSALYLCASVKTGGGKVTYEQYFGPGTRLTVT.